This TCR beta chain was identified in a study of cytomegalovirus exposure and HLA in healthy donors (dated by TCRdb to 2016 to 2017). Describing the broader study: An earlier analysis of roughly 610 of the donors reported around 280 Gb of sequence data and some 110 million unique TCR beta sequences obtained from 180 million or so T cells. A later genetic analysis took genome-wide SNP genotypes for about 55% of the roughly 700 donors and used that subset as a discovery cohort. HLA typing included class I and class II loci at four-digit resolution. Roughly 5 DR-DQ haplotypes were handled as single units for association and clustering, since linkage in the cohort was strong. All discovery cohort repertoires had been generated on a single sequencing platform. To decide whether each TCR beta V gene segment behaved as functional or pseudogenic, an earlier analysis of 587 of the donors relied on high-throughput TCR beta sequencing. A later analysis re-examined previously published TCR beta repertoires from 600 to 700 donors and added high-resolution HLA genotyping to investigate patterns of TCR occurrence. Rather than drawing on any new phenotypic data, the later analysis identified candidate immune exposures from TCR beta sequences and the way those sequences occurred across donors. The number of donors typed differed by locus, with about 629-630 for A, B, C, DRB1 and DQB1, over 500 for DQA1, about 610 for DPA1, and around 460 for DPB1. Among the approximately 430 genotyped donors, 75% to 90% belonged to the genetic ancestry cluster associated with self-reported Caucasian donors. About 280 gigabases of sequencing data and around 80 million unique TCR sequences made up an early release that covered nearly 650 HLA-typed donors. Donor age, sex, ethnicity and CMV serostatus were compiled together with the repertoire data. In addition to the first cohort of approximately 650 subjects, a separate validation cohort of 130 or so different subjects was used. To predict cytomegalovirus infection status, the study combined high-throughput TCR immunosequencing, statistical association of individual TCRs with disease status, and machine learning. The aim of the study was to test whether cataloging public T cell receptors could identify signatures of past pathogen exposure. Using immunosequencing, the study profiled T cell repertoires from about 620 subjects and related those repertoires to cytomegalovirus serostatus. Among some 400 genotyped donors of the cohort, an average of approximately 230,000 unique TCR beta nucleotide sequences were sequenced per donor, roughly a sixth of them non-productive.

The CDR3 runs 14 amino acids, cysteine and phenylalanine included. Solely the CDR3 DNA is kept, with 42 bases framed from the first base. Trimming at the junction amounts to 4 bases on V and 7 bases on J, and the germline ends lie 17 bases apart. CDR1 and CDR2 were assigned from the germline V gene (reference sequence) as SGHKS and YYEKEE. General study outcomes and caveats: An earlier analysis of approximately 530 of the donors showed that most TCR beta V segments appeared in productive rearrangements either about 87% or about 30% of the time, which broadly matched IMGT annotations. In a later analysis, the rate of TCR association differed among HLA loci, with DRB1 alleles having the most associated TCRs and HLA-C alleles having the fewest. Roughly uniform sequencing depth across donors was assumed in presence/absence analyses, although this assumption may not hold. Three of the identified cytomegalovirus-associated TCR beta chains were confirmed in vitro to be specific for cytomegalovirus antigens. While some public TCRs were present in many individuals, most TCR sequences turned up only very rarely across donors. It was suggested by the authors that the approach could potentially be generalized to other disease states and immunological phenotypes. In a later analysis, several top co-occurrence clusters were reported to appear linked to parvovirus B19, influenza, CMV and Epstein-Barr virus. V-gene and J-gene trimming of TCR beta chains was associated with a missense DCLRE1C variant in a later genetic analysis, and the association was replicated in an independent cohort. Assigning TCR associations to individual alleles was difficult when HLA alleles, especially DR and DQ, strongly co-occurred. About 15 rarely observed V segments, including chromosome 9 orphons, were excluded from the earlier analysis of almost 600 of the donors because counts were too low. A further reported finding was that TCR beta sequences accurately predicted the HLA-A and HLA-B alleles for most subjects in the first cohort. HLA typing was unavailable for some donors at each locus, so association tests used only the typed subset. Most CMV-associated TCR beta chains appeared to be HLA-restricted in a later analysis, and the HLA associations seemed to be driven largely by CMV exposure. The study gave a list of more than 150 TCR beta chains associated with cytomegalovirus. A group of highly shared sequence variants was considered likely to be a technical artifact of the sequencing pipeline. At a false discovery rate of 0.05, a later analysis linked under 20,000 TCR beta sequences to specific HLA alleles. For the cohort, immune exposure information was limited to CMV serostatus. Correlated functional status among segregating V segments might be attributable to linkage disequilibrium, but an unknown experimental factor could not be ruled out. Compared with equally common non-associated chains, HLA-associated TCR beta chains in a later analysis were more clonally expanded and had lower generation probabilities. The classifier was reported to diagnose cytomegalovirus status with high specificity and sensitivity in both the original and validation cohorts. The cohort was sequenced for TCR beta chains only, and without alpha or paired-chain data the features that could be detected were limited. Some IMGT-functional V segments, including TRBV6-2 and TRBV6-3, could not be distinguished by the 87-base-pair reads and were therefore excluded. According to a later genetic analysis, donors in an Asian-associated ancestry cluster had fewer N-insertions in productive TCRs than the roughly 700-donor mean.

Libraries were built with the immunoSEQ multiplex PCR assay. For the multiplex PCR, a mixture combining 60 forward primers for TCR Vbeta segments and 13 reverse primers for TCR Jbeta segments was used. Amplification of the CDR3 region of rearranged TCR beta genes was performed with a multiplex PCR assay on genomic DNA. The amplified TCR beta libraries were sequenced on the Illumina HiSeq System as 87-base-pair reads. The study's own analysis went as follows. Across the roughly 700 repertoires, a later analysis counted approximately 83 million unique TCR beta chains, approximately 12 million of which were shared by at least two donors. To remove PCR and sequencing errors, raw reads were error-corrected and collapsed into unique sequences using a nearest-neighbor algorithm that merged closely related sequences. To assign V, D and J gene segments, CDR3 sequences were aligned to IMGT reference sequences. For a sequence to be retained, at least a six-nucleotide match to both a V gene segment and a J gene segment was required. Rearrangements were called productive when the CDR3 lacked stop codons and stayed in frame with V and J; all others were non-productive. Following IMGT convention, CDR3 was defined as the stretch from the second conserved V-encoded cysteine up to the conserved J-encoded phenylalanine. Sequences without an unambiguous match to a single V gene segment were excluded from the earlier analysis of a few hundred of the donors. An earlier analysis of roughly 590 of the donors called V segments functional above 56.7% productive rearrangements and segregating when the between-donor standard deviation exceeded 5%. To diagnose cytomegalovirus status from the catalog of TCR beta chain sequences, a statistical classification framework was built. A later analysis assigned V and J genes by comparing TCR nucleotide sequences with IMGT/GENE-DB human TR gene sequences. Using the TCRdist pipeline, a later analysis assigned CDR3 sequences along with most-parsimonious VDJ recombination scenarios. In a later analysis, each TCR beta chain was defined by its CDR3 amino acid sequence together with its V-gene family, and reads lacking a unique V-gene family were excluded. As a way to deal with suspected cross-contamination and a sequencing artifact, a later analysis dropped hundreds of nucleotide sequences that were highly shared and had low generation probability. In a later analysis, a clonal expansion index was calculated for each public chain from normalized within-repertoire ranks of inferred template counts. Generation probabilities in a later analysis came from a VDJ recombination model fitted to out-of-frame rearrangements, and those results were checked against IGoR. A later analysis scored TCR-TCR, TCR-HLA and TCR-CMV co-occurrence with hypergeometric tests, applying a repertoire-size bias correction to TCR pairs. To estimate false discovery rates, a later analysis permuted the HLA or CMV assignments 20 times. In a later analysis, co-occurring TCRs were grouped using DBSCAN, with TCRdist sequence similarity added in when clustering inside HLA-allele-positive subsets. Repertoires with fewer than 30,000 or more than 120,000 public chains, plus five repertoires with anomalous nucleotide sharing, were excluded from co-occurrence clustering. TCRdb obtained this table from immuneACCESS and retained in-frame rearrangements with V and J assigned. These tables miss some clones; where compared with another copy, unresolved V genes account for less than half of the shortfall, and the remainder is unexplained. That table supplies the V and J calls and clone size; D and trimming were determined from the DNA. A total of about 160,000 clones appear in this sample, around three quarters of them only once. Approximately 3.1% of the sample is held by the ten biggest clonotypes.

This clone was seen a few times. Its specific antigen is unknown. Per-base quality was not reported, and no clone a single base away is much larger than it. The cohort comprised some 700 healthy bone marrow donors. At the time of sampling, every cohort member was nominally healthy, though immune exposures that went unrecorded were likely present. The donor tested CMV seronegative, placing the donor among the 350 to 400 seronegative members of the cohort. A peripheral blood sample was collected from each donor, and TCR beta sequencing was performed on peripheral blood mononuclear cells. The Qiagen DNeasy Blood Extraction Kit was used to extract genomic DNA from the blood cell samples.

The chain links TRBV5-5 with TRBJ1-2; the D gene remains uncertain. The specimen was PBMCs. This clonotype was obtained from a woman between 40 and 55 years old in good health and CMV-seronegative. The CDR3 protein is CASSPLKRASGYTF. The DNA sequence is TGTGCCAGCAGCCCCCTAAAGAGGGCTAGTGGCTACACCTTC.